The T cell receptor (beta chain) under discussion was sequenced for a study of PD-1 blockade in classical Hodgkin lymphoma. Overall study context: It was nivolumab at 3 mg/kg, given intravenously every 2 weeks, that patients received. The study, taken as a whole, reports: Lower baseline TCR diversity was reported for newly diagnosed patients than for healthy donors. Complete responders had baseline diversity similar to newly diagnosed patients. Significant TCR diversity gains by C4D1 occurred in CD4+ but not CD8+ cells.

Remarks on this clone: Its antigen is not known.

Method: immunoSEQ multiplex PCR; TCRdb's copy keeps in-frame clones and lacks some. The sample lists about 40,000 clones, 87% seen once, with approximately 10% in the top ten. All patients experienced relapse after autologous stem cell transplantation, and brentuximab vedotin exposure was variable. Germline CDR1 reads MNHEY; CDR2 reads SMNVEV (reference sequence). With 3 bases clipped from V and 7 bases from J, the junction kept 4 bases outside the gene matches. The CDR3 is 14 residues long. The specimen comprised peripheral blood mononuclear cells (PBMCs), sampled at baseline. The chain links TRBV27 to TRBJ1-1; 11 bases are shared with TRBD1. The clonotype was recovered from a human donor with classical Hodgkin lymphoma. This CDR3 is CASSFRTGGGEAFF. The CDR3 DNA sequence: TGTGCCAGCAGTTTTCGGACAGGGGGCGGTGAAGCTTTCTTT.